This T cell receptor beta chain was sequenced during a study of cytomegalovirus exposure and HLA in healthy donors (dated by TCRdb to about 2017). Turning to the overall study: In an earlier analysis of under 600 of the donors, around 290 Gb of sequence data and 117 million unique TCR beta sequences from roughly 190 million T cells were reported. An early release covering about 600 HLA-typed donors comprised 250 to 350 gigabases of sequencing data and roughly 85 million unique TCR sequences. Of the 398 genotyped donors, 65% to 90% fell in the genetic ancestry cluster associated with self-reported Caucasian donors. The study aimed to test whether cataloging public T cell receptors could reveal signatures of past pathogen exposure. The study profiled the T cell repertoires of about 640 subjects by immunosequencing and related them to cytomegalovirus serostatus. In addition to the first cohort of about 650 subjects, a separate validation cohort of some 120 different subjects was used. The study combined high-throughput TCR immunosequencing, statistical association of individual TCRs with disease status, and machine learning to predict cytomegalovirus infection status. A later analysis re-analyzed previously published TCR beta repertoires from 666 donors and added high-resolution HLA genotyping to study TCR occurrence patterns. In the later analysis, no new phenotypic data were used to find candidate immune exposures; instead, reliance was placed on TCR beta sequences and their occurrence across donors. An earlier analysis of fewer than 700 of the donors applied high-throughput TCR beta sequencing to assess whether each TCR beta V gene segment acted as functional or pseudogenic. Donor age, sex, ethnicity and CMV serostatus were compiled alongside the repertoire data. A later genetic analysis took genome-wide SNP genotypes for about three fifths of the 666 donors and used that subset as a discovery cohort. Every repertoire in the discovery cohort had been generated on one and the same sequencing platform. Class I and class II HLA loci were covered by the typing at four-digit resolution. Typing coverage varied by locus: roughly 629-640 donors for A, B, C, DRB1 and DQB1; around 560 for DQA1; over 600 for DPA1; roughly 470 for DPB1. A few DR-DQ haplotypes were treated as single units for association and clustering because of strong linkage in the cohort. On average, around 240,000 unique TCR beta nucleotide sequences were sequenced per donor among 398 genotyped donors of the cohort, with roughly 19% of those sequences being non-productive. What the research found in general, with its limitations: It was suggested by the authors that the approach could potentially be generalized to other disease states and immunological phenotypes. Some IMGT-functional V segments, including TRBV6-2 and TRBV6-3, could not be distinguished by the 87-base-pair reads and were therefore excluded. A later analysis found that HLA-associated TCR beta chains were more clonally expanded and had lower generation probabilities than equally common non-associated chains. A later analysis found that most CMV-associated TCR beta chains appeared HLA-restricted, with HLA associations seemingly driven largely by CMV exposure. Most TCR sequences were observed very rarely across donors, whereas some public TCRs were present in many individuals. For the cohort, immune exposure information was limited to CMV serostatus. At a false discovery rate of 0.05, a later analysis linked fewer than 20,000 TCR beta sequences to specific HLA alleles. A later analysis found that TCR association rates varied across HLA loci, with DRB1 alleles showing the most associated TCRs and HLA-C alleles the fewest. Roughly uniform sequencing depth across donors was assumed in presence/absence analyses, although this assumption may not hold. In vitro tests confirmed that three of the cytomegalovirus-associated TCR beta chains recognize cytomegalovirus antigens. In a later genetic analysis, fewer N-insertions in productive TCRs were reported among donors in an Asian-associated ancestry cluster than the roughly 700-donor mean. Because HLA typing was missing for some donors at each locus, association tests included only the typed subset. Strong co-occurrence of HLA alleles, especially DR and DQ, made assigning TCR associations to individual alleles difficult. Correlated functional status among segregating V segments might reflect linkage disequilibrium, but an unknown experimental factor could not be ruled out. A group of highly shared sequence variants was considered likely to be a technical artifact of the sequencing pipeline. Several of the top co-occurrence clusters appeared to be linked to parvovirus B19, influenza, CMV and Epstein-Barr virus, according to a later analysis. Some 16 rarely observed V segments, including chromosome 9 orphons, were excluded from the earlier analysis of some 590 of the donors because counts were too low. A later genetic analysis associated a missense DCLRE1C variant with V-gene and J-gene trimming of TCR beta chains, and an independent cohort replicated the association. In an earlier analysis of approximately 590 of the donors, most TCR beta V segments were observed in productive rearrangements about 87% or about 30% of the time, broadly matching IMGT annotations. A further reported finding was that TCR beta sequences accurately predicted the HLA-A and HLA-B alleles for most subjects in the first cohort. In this cohort, only TCR beta chains were sequenced, and detectable features were limited by the absence of alpha or paired-chain data. In both the original and validation cohorts, the classifier was reported to diagnose cytomegalovirus status with high specificity and sensitivity. The study gave a list of some 150 TCR beta chains associated with cytomegalovirus.

This clone was recorded a few times. No antigen is known for it. Per-nucleotide qualities are absent, and no much larger clonotype sits a single base away. From its cysteine to its phenylalanine, the CDR3 spans 13 amino acids. Only the CDR3 portion is preserved as DNA: 39 bases, with reading frame beginning at the first base. According to the germline V gene, CDR1 reads SGHRS and CDR2 reads YFSETQ. At the junction V is shortened by 2 bases and J by 11 bases; bases outside the gene matches: 8. The library was prepared using the immunoSEQ multiplex PCR assay. For the multiplex PCR, a mixture combining 60 forward primers for TCR Vbeta segments and 13 reverse primers for TCR Jbeta segments was used. Amplification of the CDR3 region of rearranged TCR beta genes was performed with a multiplex PCR assay on genomic DNA. Amplified TCR beta libraries were sequenced as 87-base-pair reads on the Illumina HiSeq System. Processing in the source paper ran as follows. A later analysis tallied 75 million to 85 million unique TCR beta chains across the 666 repertoires, and around 10 million of those chains were shared by two or more donors. Raw reads were error-corrected and collapsed into unique sequences with a nearest-neighbor algorithm that merged closely related sequences to remove PCR and sequencing errors. CDR3 sequences were aligned to IMGT reference sequences to assign V, D and J gene segments. For a sequence to be retained, a match of at least six nucleotides was required to both a V gene segment and a J gene segment. A rearrangement counted as productive if the CDR3 had no stop codons and remained in frame with V and J, and every other rearrangement counted as non-productive. CDR3 was defined by IMGT convention, running from the second conserved V-encoded cysteine to the conserved J-encoded phenylalanine. The earlier analysis of approximately 590 of the donors excluded any sequence lacking an unambiguous match to a single V gene segment. An earlier analysis of some 500 of the donors classified V segments as functional when productive rearrangements were above 56.7% and as segregating when the standard deviation between donors was above 5%. A statistical classification framework was built for diagnosing cytomegalovirus status from the catalog of TCR beta chain sequences. In a later analysis, TCR nucleotide sequences were compared against IMGT/GENE-DB human TR gene sequences so that V and J genes could be assigned. A later analysis assigned CDR3 sequences and most-parsimonious VDJ recombination scenarios with the TCRdist pipeline. In a later analysis, every TCR beta chain was defined by the combination of its CDR3 amino acid sequence and its V-gene family, and reads without a unique V-gene family were dropped. As a way to deal with suspected cross-contamination and a sequencing artifact, a later analysis dropped approximately 570 nucleotide sequences that were highly shared and had low generation probability. A later analysis calculated a clonal expansion index for each public chain from normalized within-repertoire ranks of inferred template counts. In a later analysis, generation probabilities were computed with a VDJ recombination model fitted to out-of-frame rearrangements, and the resulting probabilities were checked against IGoR. In a later analysis, TCR-TCR, TCR-HLA and TCR-CMV co-occurrence was scored with hypergeometric tests, and a repertoire-size bias correction was applied to TCR pairs. False discovery rates were estimated in a later analysis by permuting HLA or CMV assignments 20 times. In a later analysis, co-occurring TCRs were grouped using DBSCAN, and TCRdist sequence similarity was added for clustering within HLA-allele-positive subsets. For co-occurrence clustering, repertoires with fewer than 30,000 or more than 120,000 public chains were excluded, along with about five repertoires with anomalous nucleotide sharing. TCRdb took over this immuneACCESS table, retaining in-frame rearrangements with V and J assigned. Such tables are incomplete; in checked studies, under half of the missing clones stem from an unresolved V gene, and the remainder is unexplained. Clonal size and the V and J genes are those of that table, whereas D and trimming came from the DNA. This sample holds roughly 150,000 clones; approximately 78% were observed only once. The top ten constitute 1.4% to 1.5% of the sample.

The cohort comprised more than 550 healthy bone marrow donors. All cohort members were sampled while nominally healthy, although unrecorded immune exposures were likely present. The donor tested CMV seronegative and was one of the 352 seronegative cohort members. A peripheral blood sample was collected from each donor, and TCR beta sequencing was performed on peripheral blood mononuclear cells. The Qiagen DNeasy Blood Extraction Kit was used to extract genomic DNA from the blood cell samples. The clonotype was recovered from a male donor in good health and CMV-seronegative. Material: PBMCs. The chain links TRBV5-1 with TRBJ1-1, with TRBD1 identical over 8 junction bases. DNA sequence: TGCGCCAGCAGCTTCGGACAGGGCCAGGGGGCTTTCTTT. The resulting protein is CASSFGQGQGAFF. The reference TRBV5-1 and TRBJ1-1 proteins fill in what lies around the CDR3, so the full variable domain reads KAGVTQTPRYLIKTRGQQVTLSCSPISGHRSVSWYQQTPGQGLQFLFEYFSETQRNKGNFPGRFSGRQFSNSRSEMNVSTLELGDSALYLCASSFGQGQGAFFGQGTRLTVV.